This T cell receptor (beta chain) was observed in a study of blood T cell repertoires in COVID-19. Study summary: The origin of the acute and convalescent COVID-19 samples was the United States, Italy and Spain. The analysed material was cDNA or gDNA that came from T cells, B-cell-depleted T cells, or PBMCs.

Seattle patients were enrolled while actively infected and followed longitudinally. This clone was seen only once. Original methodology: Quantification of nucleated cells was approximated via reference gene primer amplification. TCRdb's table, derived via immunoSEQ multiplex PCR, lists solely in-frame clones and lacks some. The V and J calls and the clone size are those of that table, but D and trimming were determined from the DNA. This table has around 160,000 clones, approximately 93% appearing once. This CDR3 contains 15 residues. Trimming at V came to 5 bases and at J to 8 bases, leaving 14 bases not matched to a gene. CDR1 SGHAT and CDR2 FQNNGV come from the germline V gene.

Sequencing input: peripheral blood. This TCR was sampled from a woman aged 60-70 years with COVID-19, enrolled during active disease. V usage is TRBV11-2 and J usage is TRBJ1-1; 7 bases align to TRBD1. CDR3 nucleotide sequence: TGTGCCAGCAGCCGTACCCTAGGGGGCTTTAGGGAAGCTTTCTTT. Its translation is CASSRTLGGFREAFF.